This T cell receptor beta chain was documented in a study of T-cell reconstitution after alpha-beta-depleted transplantation in children. Germline V CDR1 and CDR2: ENHRY, SYGVKD. The CDR3 contains 16 residues. V lost 8 bases, J lost 3 bases, and 11 bases stayed unmatched. The authors prepared the TCRbeta library with unique molecular identifiers. MiXCR, applied by TCRdb to the PCR reads, yields one record per CDR3 protein. Of approximately 240,000 distinct CDR3 sequences listed, roughly a tenth were seen once; the top ten hold less than 8%. This specimen consisted of PBMCs from the stem cell graft donor, obtained from the stem cell graft. V gene TRBV10-3 combines with J gene TRBJ2-3, with 10 nucleotides matching TRBD2. The source is a human donor who donated a stem cell graft to a child with acute lymphoblastic leukemia. The CDR3 reads CAIGASGGALTDTQYF. CDR3 in DNA: TGTGCCATCGGCGCCAGCGGGGGGGCCTTGACAGATACGCAGTATTTT.